One and the same sample provided the 3 T cell receptor beta chains below, sequenced in a study of neurological immune-mediated disorders. TCRdb independently ran MiXCR on the 5' RACE reads; one entry per CDR3 protein. The sample records about 65,000 distinct CDR3 sequences, around 4% being singletons. Sequenced input: PBMCs. These receptors came from a man between 50 and 59 years old with multiple sclerosis.

This clonotype has a handful of counts. This chain uses TRBV7-2 with TRBJ1-1, with 7 bases fitting TRBD1. The ends lost 6 bases at V and 3 bases at J; junction bases unmatched: 7. Germline CDR1 SGHTA, CDR2 FQGNSA. The CDR3 covers 14 residues. This CDR3 is CASSRDRVDTEAFF. The CDR3 DNA reads TGTGCCAGCAGTCGTGACAGGGTCGACACTGAAGCTTTCTTT. Combining the CDR3 with reference TRBV7-2 and TRBJ1-1 gives the whole variable domain GAGVSQSPSNKVTEKGKDVELRCDPISGHTALYWYRQSLGQGLEFLIYFQGNSAPDKSGLPSDRFSAERTGGSVSTLTIQRTQQEDSAVYLCASSRDRVDTEAFFGQGTRLTVV.

Ten or more counts support this clonotype. The chain uses TRBV6-5 and TRBJ2-5, with TRBD1 matching 9 bases. Losses at the gene ends were 6 bases for V and 3 bases for J; bases not matched to a gene: 5. Germline-derived CDR1 and CDR2 are MNHEY and SVGAGI. There are 14 residues in the CDR3. CDR3 residues: CASSRQGDKETQYF. The CDR3 DNA sequence: TGTGCCAGCAGCCGACAGGGGGACAAAGAGACCCAGTACTTC.

This clonotype was observed at least ten times. The rearrangement links TRBV9 to TRBJ2-1, with D possibly TRBD1 on 5 matching bases. Germline lookup yields CDR1 SGDLS and CDR2 YYNGEE. V was pared by 2 bases and J by 3 bases, with 9 bases between. The CDR3 contains 14 residues. The CDR3 coding sequence is TGTGCCAGCAGCGTTCAGGGTTACTACAATGAGCAGTTCTTC. Its protein is CASSVQGYYNEQFF.